This T cell receptor beta chain was sequenced in a study of regulatory T cells in long-lasting Graves disease. Study results and limitations: Thyroid tissue went unexamined; only peripheral blood was analyzed. Segments TRBV28, TRBJ1-2 and TRBJ2-5 showed preferential usage in persistent disease.

Trimming pared 3 bases from V and 3 bases from J, leaving 9 bases between. CDR1 DFQATT and CDR2 SNEGSKA come from the germline V gene (reference sequence). The CDR3 loop spans 13 amino acids. Assembly of TCR beta libraries relied on iRepertoire HTBI primers together with Arm-PCR of CDR3 regions. TCRdb redid the calling of the multiplex PCR reads with MiXCR, one entry per CDR3 protein. The table records over 450,000 distinct CDR3 sequences, around 12% of them present only once. About this clonotype: As yet, its antigen is unknown.

Documented time point: newly diagnosed GD, antithyroid drugs for less than 3 months. The TCR library was prepared using RNA isolated from PBMCs. The guidelines of the American Thyroid Association were the basis for diagnosing Graves' disease. The same specimen was also included in a second study, on T cells in Graves' hyperthyroidism and ophthalmopathy. That publication notes: Separating ophthalmopathy from stable hyperthyroidism was achieved by a 13 V-J model.

This receptor was identified in a woman aged 30 to 39 with Graves disease. Specimen: peripheral blood mononuclear cells (PBMCs), collected at new diagnosis, from a patient treated with antithyroid drugs. The V call is TRBV20-1, the J call TRBJ1-5, with TRBD1 as a possible D gene (5 bases). The CDR3 protein is CSASGQTNQPQHF. The CDR3 nucleotides are TGCAGTGCTAGCGGACAAACCAATCAGCCCCAGCATTTT.